This T cell receptor beta chain was sequenced during a study of response to subunit inactivated influenza vaccine. TCRdb processed the RT-PCR reads anew with MiXCR; each CDR3 protein has one entry. The sample has around 650,000 distinct CDR3 sequences; more than 15% are singletons. There are a few counts of this clonotype. Its antigen is undetermined. The study's findings and limits: Few additional T cells are recruited per seasonal influenza vaccination, authors suggested.

Trimming left V 1 base short and J 1 base short, with 11 bases between. Germline assignment: CDR1 LGHNA and CDR2 YNFKEQ. This CDR3 is 16 amino acids long. This chain connects TRBV4-2 to TRBJ1-5, with D tentatively TRBD1 (6 bases). The sample here was PBMCs from blood, taken 11 to 12 days after vaccination. This receptor was taken from a man aged 45-60 years who received an inactivated influenza vaccine. CDR3 nucleotide sequence: TGTGCCAGCAGCCAAGGGGGACAAATGAGCAATCAGCCCCAGCATTTT. Its protein product is CASSQGGQMSNQPQHF.